Listed below are T cell receptor beta chains from one sample, sequenced in a study of blood T cells in healthy people across ages. TCRdb itself ran the 5' RACE reads through MiXCR, one entry per CDR3 protein. The repertoire holds roughly 500,000 distinct CDR3 sequences, with 25% to 30% as singletons. Source material: blood. All receptors derive from a woman in her 70s in good health. Both conserved end residues are part of each CDR3. D genes are given only for firm matches. Clone sizes are given selectively: once, few, many, or a class where the clone is expanded.

CDR3 protein	CDR3 DNA	J gene	V gene	clone size	D gene
CAGSYSGQGSLLGTEAFF	TGTGCCGGCAGTTACTCTGGACAGGGCTCCTTGCTGGGAACTGAAGCTTTCTTT	TRBJ1-1	TRBV6-2/TRBV6-3	.	TRBD1
CASSSTGTLGYNEQFF	TGTGCCAGCAGCTCGACCGGGACCTTGGGATACAATGAGCAGTTCTTC	TRBJ2-1	TRBV7-3	.	.
CSGGQGGTEVFF	TGCAGCGGAGGACAGGGAGGGACTGAAGTTTTCTTT	TRBJ1-1	TRBV29-1	.	TRBD1
CSVEDMSVSQETQYF	TGCAGCGTTGAAGATATGTCCGTTTCCCAAGAGACCCAGTACTTC	TRBJ2-5	TRBV29-1	.	.
CAIRHNQDGEQFF	TGTGCCATCAGGCACAATCAAGATGGTGAGCAGTTCTTC	TRBJ2-1	TRBV10-3	few	.
CASSPGRNNEQFF	TGTGCCAGCAGCCCAGGACGTAACAATGAGCAGTTCTTC	TRBJ2-1	TRBV7-7	many	.
CASSFGAGYSPLHF	TGTGCCAGCAGTTTTGGGGCAGGGTATTCACCCCTCCACTTT	TRBJ1-6	TRBV27	many	.
CASSPAGWHTEAFF	TGTGCCAGCAGCCCCGCAGGGTGGCACACTGAAGCTTTCTTT	TRBJ1-1	TRBV6-2/TRBV6-3	.	.
CASSRTLDNEKLFF	TGCGCCAGCAGCCGGACGCTAGACAATGAAAAACTGTTTTTT	TRBJ1-4	TRBV5-1	.	.
CASSRTGVGTDTQYF	TGTGCCAGCAGCCGAACAGGGGTTGGGACAGATACGCAGTATTTT	TRBJ2-3	TRBV7-7	.	TRBD1
CASRRQETQYF	TGTGCCAGCAGACGTCAAGAGACCCAGTACTTC	TRBJ2-5	TRBV6-2/TRBV6-3	many	.
CSARETVNQPQHF	TGCAGTGCTAGAGAAACAGTTAATCAGCCCCAGCATTTT	TRBJ1-5	TRBV20-1	.	.
CASSLTSGGTQFF	TGTGCCAGCAGCTTAACTAGCGGGGGGACGCAGTTCTTC	TRBJ2-1	TRBV7-3	once	TRBD2
CASSLPGQSYEQYF	TGTGCCAGCAGTTTACCTGGACAGAGCTACGAGCAGTACTTC	TRBJ2-7	TRBV28	many	.
CASSLMGQINTEAFF	TGCGCCAGCAGCTTAATGGGACAGATTAACACTGAAGCTTTCTTT	TRBJ1-1	TRBV5-1	few	TRBD1
CASSSGIDNEKLFF	TGTGCCAGCAGCTCCGGGATAGATAATGAAAAACTGTTTTTT	TRBJ1-4	TRBV7-9	few	.
CASSDPGTSGDTQYF	TGTGCCAGCAGCGACCCCGGGACTAGCGGGGATACGCAGTATTTT	TRBJ2-3	TRBV7-2	.	TRBD2
CASSLLGIQEKLFF	TGCGCCAGCAGCTTGTTGGGGATTCAGGAAAAACTGTTTTTT	TRBJ1-4	TRBV5-1	few	.